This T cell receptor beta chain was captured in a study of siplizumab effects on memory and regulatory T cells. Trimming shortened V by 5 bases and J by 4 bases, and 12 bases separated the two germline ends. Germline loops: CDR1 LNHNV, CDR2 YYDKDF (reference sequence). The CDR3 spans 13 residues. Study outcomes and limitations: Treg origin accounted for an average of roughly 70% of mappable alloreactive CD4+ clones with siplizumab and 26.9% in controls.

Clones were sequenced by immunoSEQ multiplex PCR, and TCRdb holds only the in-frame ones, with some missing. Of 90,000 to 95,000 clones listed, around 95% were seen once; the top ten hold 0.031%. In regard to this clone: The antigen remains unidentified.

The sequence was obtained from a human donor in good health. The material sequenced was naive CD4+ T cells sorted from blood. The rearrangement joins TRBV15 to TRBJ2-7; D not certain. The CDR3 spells CATSQIQGYEQYF. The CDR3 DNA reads TGTGCCACCAGCCAGATACAAGGTTACGAGCAGTACTTC.